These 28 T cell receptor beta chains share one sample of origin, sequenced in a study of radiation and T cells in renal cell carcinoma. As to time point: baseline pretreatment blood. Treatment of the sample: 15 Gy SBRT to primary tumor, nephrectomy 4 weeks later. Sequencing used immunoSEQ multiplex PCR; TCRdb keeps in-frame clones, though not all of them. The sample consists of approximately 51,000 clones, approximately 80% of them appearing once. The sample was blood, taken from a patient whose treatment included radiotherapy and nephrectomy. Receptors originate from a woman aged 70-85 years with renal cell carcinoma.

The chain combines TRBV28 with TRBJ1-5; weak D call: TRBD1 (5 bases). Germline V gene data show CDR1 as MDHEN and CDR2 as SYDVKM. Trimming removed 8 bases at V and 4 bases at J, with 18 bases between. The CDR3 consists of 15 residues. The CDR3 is CASLPSVGENQPQHF. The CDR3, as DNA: TGTGCCAGCTTACCGAGCGTAGGGGAGAATCAGCCCCAGCATTTT.

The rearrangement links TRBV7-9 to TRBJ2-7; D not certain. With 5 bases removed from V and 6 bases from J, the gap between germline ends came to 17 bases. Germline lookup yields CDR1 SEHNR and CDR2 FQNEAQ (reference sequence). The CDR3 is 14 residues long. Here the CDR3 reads CASSLGPGPLEQYF. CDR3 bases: TGTGCCAGCAGCCTTGGGCCGGGCCCCCTCGAGCAGTACTTC.

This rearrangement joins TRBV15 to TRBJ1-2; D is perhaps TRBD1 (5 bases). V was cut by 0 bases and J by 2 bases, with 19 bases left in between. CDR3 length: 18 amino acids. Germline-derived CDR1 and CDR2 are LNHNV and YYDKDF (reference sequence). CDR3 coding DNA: TGTGCCACCAGCAGAGATGGGGAGCGGAGAGGGGCCAACTATGGCTACACCTTC. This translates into CATSRDGERRGANYGYTF.

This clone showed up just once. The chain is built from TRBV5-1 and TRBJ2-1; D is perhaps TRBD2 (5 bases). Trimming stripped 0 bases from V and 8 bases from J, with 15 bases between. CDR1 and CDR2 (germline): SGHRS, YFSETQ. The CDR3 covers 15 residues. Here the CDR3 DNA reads TGCGCCAGCAGCTTGGTGGCTAGCTCCGCCCATGAGCAGTTCTTC. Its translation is CASSLVASSAHEQFF.

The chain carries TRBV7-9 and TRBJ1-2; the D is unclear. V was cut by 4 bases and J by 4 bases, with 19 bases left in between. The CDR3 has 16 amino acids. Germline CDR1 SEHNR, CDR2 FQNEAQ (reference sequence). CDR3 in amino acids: CASSWGGGEVVYGYTF. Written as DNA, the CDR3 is TGTGCCAGCAGCTGGGGTGGCGGGGAAGTAGTCTATGGCTACACCTTC.

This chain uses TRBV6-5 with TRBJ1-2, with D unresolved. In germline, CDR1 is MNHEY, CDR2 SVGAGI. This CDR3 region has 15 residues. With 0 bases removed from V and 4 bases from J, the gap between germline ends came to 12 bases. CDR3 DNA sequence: TGTGCCAGCAGTTACTCGGGCGCAGAAGGCTATGGCTACACCTTC. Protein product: CASSYSGAEGYGYTF.

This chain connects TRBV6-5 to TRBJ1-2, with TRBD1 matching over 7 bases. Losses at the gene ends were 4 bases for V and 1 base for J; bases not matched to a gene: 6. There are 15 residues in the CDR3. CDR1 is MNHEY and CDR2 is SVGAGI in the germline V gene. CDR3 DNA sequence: TGTGCCAGCAGTTCTACGACAGGGTTTAACTATGGCTACACCTTC. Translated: CASSSTTGFNYGYTF.

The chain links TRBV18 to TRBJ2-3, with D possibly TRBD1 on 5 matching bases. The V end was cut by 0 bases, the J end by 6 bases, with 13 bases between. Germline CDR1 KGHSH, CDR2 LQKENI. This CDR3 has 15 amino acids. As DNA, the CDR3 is TGTGCCAGCTCACCACCAGGGGTTATATCGGATACGCAGTATTTT. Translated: CASSPPGVISDTQYF.

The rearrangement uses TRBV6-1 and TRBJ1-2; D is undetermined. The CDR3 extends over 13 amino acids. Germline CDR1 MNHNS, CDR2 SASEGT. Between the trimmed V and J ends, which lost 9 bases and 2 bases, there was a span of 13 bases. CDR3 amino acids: CASWTDANYGYTF. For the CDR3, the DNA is TGTGCCAGTTGGACTGACGCGAACTATGGCTACACCTTC.

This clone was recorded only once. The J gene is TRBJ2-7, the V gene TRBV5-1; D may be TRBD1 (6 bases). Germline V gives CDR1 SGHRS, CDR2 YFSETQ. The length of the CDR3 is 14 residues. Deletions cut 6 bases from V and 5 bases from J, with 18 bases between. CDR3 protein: CASNSGDIINEQYF. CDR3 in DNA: TGCGCCAGCAACTCAGGGGACATTATCAACGAGCAGTACTTC.

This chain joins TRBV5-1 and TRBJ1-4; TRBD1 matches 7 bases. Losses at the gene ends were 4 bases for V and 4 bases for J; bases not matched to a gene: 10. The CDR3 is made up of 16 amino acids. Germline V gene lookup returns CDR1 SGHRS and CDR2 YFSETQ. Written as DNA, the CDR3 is TGCGCCAGCAGCCCGGTCGGAACAGGGGTTAATGAAAAACTGTTTTTT. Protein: CASSPVGTGVNEKLFF.

CDR3 protein: CASSGQGDYGYTF. As DNA, the CDR3 is TGTGCCAGCAGTGGACAGGGGGACTATGGCTACACCTTC. V and J are TRBV27 and TRBJ1-2; TRBD1 aligns across 10 bases. V dropped 5 bases and J dropped 3; count of bases not matched to a gene: 0. Germline CDR1 reads MNHEY; CDR2 reads SMNVEV (reference sequence). This CDR3 has 13 amino acids.

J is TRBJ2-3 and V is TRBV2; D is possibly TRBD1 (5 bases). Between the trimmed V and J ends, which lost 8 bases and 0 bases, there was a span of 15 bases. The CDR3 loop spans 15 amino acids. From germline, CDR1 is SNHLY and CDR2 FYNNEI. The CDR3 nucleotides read TGTGCCAGCCTCCAGGGCCAACTAAGCACAGATACGCAGTATTTT. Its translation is CASLQGQLSTDTQYF.

Here the CDR3 reads CASSSQRGEQYF. In DNA form, the CDR3 reads TGTGCCAGCAGCTCGCAGAGGGGCGAGCAGTACTTC. The chain couples TRBV7-8 to TRBJ2-7, with D possibly called TRBD1 or TRBD2 (5 bases each). Trimming took off 4 bases at V and 6 bases at J, with 10 bases between the two ends. This CDR3 contains 12 residues. Germline V gene sequence: CDR1 SGHVS, CDR2 FQNEAQ.

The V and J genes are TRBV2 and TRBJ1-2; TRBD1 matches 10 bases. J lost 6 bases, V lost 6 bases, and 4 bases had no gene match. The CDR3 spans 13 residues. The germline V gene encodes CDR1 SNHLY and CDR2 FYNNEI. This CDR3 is CASRRGTGDGYTF. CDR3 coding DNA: TGTGCCAGCAGGAGGGGGACAGGGGATGGCTACACCTTC.

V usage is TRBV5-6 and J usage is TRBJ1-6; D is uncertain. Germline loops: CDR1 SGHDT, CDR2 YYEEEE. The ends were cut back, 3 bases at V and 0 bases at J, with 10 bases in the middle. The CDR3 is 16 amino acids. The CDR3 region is CASSSSASSYNSPLHF. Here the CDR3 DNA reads TGTGCCAGCAGCTCCTCGGCTAGCTCCTATAATTCACCCCTCCACTTT.

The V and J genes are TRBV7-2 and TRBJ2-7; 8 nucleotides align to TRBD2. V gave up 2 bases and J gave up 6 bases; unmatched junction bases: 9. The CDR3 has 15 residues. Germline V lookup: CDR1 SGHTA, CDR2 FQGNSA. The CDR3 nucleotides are TGTGCCAGCAGCTTAATGAGCGGGAGTATTAGCGAGCAGTACTTC. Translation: CASSLMSGSISEQYF. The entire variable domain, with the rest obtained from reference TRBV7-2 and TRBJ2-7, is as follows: GAGVSQSPSNKVTEKGKDVELRCDPISGHTALYWYRQSLGQGLEFLIYFQGNSAPDKSGLPSDRFSAERTGGSVSTLTIQRTQQEDSAVYLCASSLMSGSISEQYFGPGTRLTVT.

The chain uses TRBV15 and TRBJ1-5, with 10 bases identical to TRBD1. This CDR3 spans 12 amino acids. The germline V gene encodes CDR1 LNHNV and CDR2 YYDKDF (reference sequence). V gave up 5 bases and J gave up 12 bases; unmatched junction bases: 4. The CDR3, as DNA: TGTGCCACCAGCCAGGGACAGGGGAACCAGCATTTT. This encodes CATSQGQGNQHF.

The CDR3 region has the DNA TGTGCCAGTACCAACAGGGGAGGGGTCCGTGAAGCTTTCTTT. It yields the protein CASTNRGGVREAFF. The rearrangement links TRBV19 to TRBJ1-1; 7 bases agree with TRBD1. J was trimmed by 7 bases and V by 7 bases; bases with no gene match: 12. Germline V CDR1 and CDR2: LNHDA, SQIVND (reference sequence). The CDR3 spans 14 residues.

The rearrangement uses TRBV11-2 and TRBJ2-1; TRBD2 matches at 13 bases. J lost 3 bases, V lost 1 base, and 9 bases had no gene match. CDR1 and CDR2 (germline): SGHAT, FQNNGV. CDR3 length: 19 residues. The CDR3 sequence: CASSLGTSGSKPLYNEQFF. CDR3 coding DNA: TGTGCCAGCAGCTTAGGGACTAGCGGGAGTAAGCCTCTCTACAATGAGCAGTTCTTC.

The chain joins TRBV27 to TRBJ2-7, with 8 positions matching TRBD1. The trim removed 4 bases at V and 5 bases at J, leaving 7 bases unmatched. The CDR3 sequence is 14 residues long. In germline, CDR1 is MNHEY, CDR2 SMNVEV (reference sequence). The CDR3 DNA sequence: TGTGCCAGCAGTTCTGGGACAGGTGCCCACGAGCAGTACTTC. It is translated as CASSSGTGAHEQYF.

The CDR3 protein is CASSTLTNTEAFF. CDR3 sequence (DNA): TGTGCCAGCAGCACGCTGACGAACACTGAAGCTTTCTTT. The V and J genes are TRBV5-6 and TRBJ1-1; no clear D gene. The germline gives CDR1 SGHDT, CDR2 YYEEEE. The CDR3 extends over 13 amino acids. Trimming shortened V by 4 bases and J by 1 base, and 8 bases separated the two germline ends.

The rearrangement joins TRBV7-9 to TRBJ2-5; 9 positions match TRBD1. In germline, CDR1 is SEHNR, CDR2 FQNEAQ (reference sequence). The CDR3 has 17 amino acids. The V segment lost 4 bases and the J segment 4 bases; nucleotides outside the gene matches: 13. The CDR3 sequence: CASSSNAGQGFGETQYF. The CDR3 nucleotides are TGTGCCAGCAGCTCAAACGCGGGACAGGGTTTCGGAGAGACCCAGTACTTC.

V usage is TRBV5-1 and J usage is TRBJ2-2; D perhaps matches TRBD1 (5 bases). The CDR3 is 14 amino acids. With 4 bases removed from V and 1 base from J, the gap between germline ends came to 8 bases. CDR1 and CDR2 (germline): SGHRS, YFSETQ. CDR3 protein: CASSTGENTGELFF. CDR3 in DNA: TGCGCCAGCAGCACAGGAGAGAACACCGGGGAGCTGTTTTTT.

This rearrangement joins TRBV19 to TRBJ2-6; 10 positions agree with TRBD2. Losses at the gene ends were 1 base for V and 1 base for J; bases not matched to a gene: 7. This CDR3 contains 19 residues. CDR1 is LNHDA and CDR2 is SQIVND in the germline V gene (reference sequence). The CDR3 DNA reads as TGTGCCAGTAGTATAGGACTAGCGGGCTTTTTTTCTGGGGCCAACGTCCTGACTTTC. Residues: CASSIGLAGFFSGANVLTF.

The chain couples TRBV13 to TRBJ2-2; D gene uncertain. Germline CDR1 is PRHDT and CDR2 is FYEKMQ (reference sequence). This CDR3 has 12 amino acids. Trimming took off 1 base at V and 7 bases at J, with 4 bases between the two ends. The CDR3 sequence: CASSLANGELFF. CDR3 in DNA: TGTGCCAGCAGCTTAGCGAACGGGGAGCTGTTTTTT.

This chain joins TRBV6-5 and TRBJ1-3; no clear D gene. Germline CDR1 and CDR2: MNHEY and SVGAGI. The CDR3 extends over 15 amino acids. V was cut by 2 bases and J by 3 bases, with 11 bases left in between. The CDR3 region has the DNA TGTGCCAGCAGTTACAATGCGGGGTTTGGAAACACCATATATTTT. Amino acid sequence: CASSYNAGFGNTIYF.

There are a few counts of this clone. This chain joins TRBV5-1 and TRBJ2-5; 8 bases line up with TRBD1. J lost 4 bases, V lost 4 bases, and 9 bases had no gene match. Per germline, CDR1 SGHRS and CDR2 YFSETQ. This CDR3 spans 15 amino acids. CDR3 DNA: TGCGCCAGCAGCATAAACGGACAGGGAAGAGAGACCCAGTACTTC. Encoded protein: CASSINGQGRETQYF.